The subject of this entry is one T cell receptor beta chain. No antigen is known for it. Trimming removed 5 bases from V and 4 bases from J; junction bases left unmatched: 9. This CDR3 is 15 amino acids long. Germline CDR1 is SEHNR and CDR2 is FQNEAQ (reference sequence). 5'RACE, which relied on constant-segment primers, yielded TCR alpha and TCR beta cDNA libraries carrying sample barcodes and UMIs. TCRdb passed the 5' RACE reads through MiXCR, listing each CDR3 protein once. The sample records about 400,000 distinct CDR3 sequences, 13% to 15% being singletons. This sample was included in a study of T-cell memory formation after mild COVID-19. Findings and limits, study-wide: The study detected some responding clones in pre-infection memory, suggesting cross-reactive memory joined. CD4+ bias marked clones expanding day 15 to 37, unlike balanced contracting clones. Mainly in CM and EM were contracting CD4+ clones; CD8+ were in EMRA.

The receptor was derived from a man in his late teens or twenties who had mild COVID-19 (a few samples of this study predate the infection). Cell type and time point are not known. J is TRBJ1-2 and V is TRBV7-9, with 8 bases aligning to TRBD1. Sequenced material: PBMCs or a T cell subset sorted from them (not recorded which). The CDR3 DNA follows: TGTGCCAGCAGCGTCCCGGGACAGGAGGGCTATGGCTACACCTTC. Its translation is CASSVPGQEGYGYTF.